This T cell receptor beta chain was captured by sequencing in a study of cytomegalovirus exposure and HLA in healthy donors. The PCR was carried out with 60 Vbeta primers and 13 Jbeta primers. TCRdb's copy holds only in-frame clones and misses some; the assay was immunoSEQ multiplex PCR. Of some 150,000 clones listed, over 75% are singletons. CDR3 length equals 16 residues. Losses at the gene ends were 4 bases for V and 2 bases for J; bases not matched to a gene: 5. The germline CDR1 and CDR2 sequences are SNHLY and FYNNEI. Sample: PBMCs. The chain joins TRBV2 to TRBJ2-2, with TRBD1 identical over 9 bases. The receptor comes from a male donor in good health and CMV-seronegative. CDR3 residues: CASSGDRDSNTGELFF. DNA for the CDR3: TGTGCCAGCAGTGGGGACAGGGATTCAAACACCGGGGAGCTGTTTTTT.